The 32 T cell receptor beta chains given below trace back to one sample, sequenced in a study of T-cell memory formation after mild COVID-19. TCRdb re-called the 5' RACE reads through MiXCR, storing one row per CDR3 protein. The data hold some 150,000 distinct CDR3 sequences, with 6% to 6.5% observed a single time. The sample taken for sequencing was PBMCs or a T cell subset sorted from them (not recorded which). These receptors all stem from an adult woman who had mild COVID-19 (a few samples of this study predate the infection). Cell type and time point are not known.

This clonotype has a count of ten or more. The V gene is TRBV9, the J gene TRBJ1-2; D is perhaps TRBD1 (5 bases). Germline CDR1 SGDLS, CDR2 YYNGEE. The CDR3 totals 13 residues. V lost 0 bases, J lost 2 bases, and 5 bases lay in between. Here the CDR3 reads CASSVGTNYGYTF. The CDR3 DNA is TGTGCCAGCAGCGTAGGGACAAACTATGGCTACACCTTC.

With regard to this clonotype: This may come from a read error, since a much larger clone is one base off. The chain employs TRBV12-3 or TRBV12-4 and TRBJ2-3; maybe TRBD2 (5 bases). This CDR3 contains 14 residues. Trimming left V 0 bases short and J 7 bases short, with 11 bases between. The CDR3 region is CASSLARETYTQYF. The CDR3 DNA follows: TGTGCCAGCAGTTTAGCTAGGGAGACATATACGCAGTATTTT.

This clonotype was seen a handful of times. V is TRBV11-2 and J is TRBJ1-1; 7 bases map to TRBD1. Germline-derived CDR1 and CDR2 are SGHAT and FQNNGV. The CDR3 sequence is 15 residues long. Unmatched junction bases numbered 11, after V lost 3 bases and J lost 7 bases. The CDR3 protein is CASSLSRQGTVEAFF. In DNA form, the CDR3 reads TGTGCCAGCAGCTTGTCGAGACAGGGAACGGTTGAAGCTTTCTTT.

This clonotype was detected a few times. V and J are TRBV12-3 or TRBV12-4 and TRBJ1-4, with 7 bases that match TRBD1. With V trimmed by 3 bases and J by 5 bases, 3 bases remained unmatched. This CDR3 comprises 14 residues. The CDR3 region is CASSLQGGNEKLFF. The CDR3 bases are TGTGCCAGCAGTTTGCAGGGGGGGAATGAAAAACTGTTTTTT.

The table lists this clonotype with a few counts. The rearrangement joins TRBV18 to TRBJ1-5; D gene unclear. The CDR3 length is 16 residues. Germline-derived CDR1 and CDR2 are KGHSH and LQKENI. The V and J ends lost 3 bases and 1 base respectively, with 13 bases between them. In nucleotides, the CDR3 is TGTGCCAGCTCACCGGGCGAAGGTTTAAGCAATCAGCCCCAGCATTTT. Residues: CASSPGEGLSNQPQHF.

This clonotype was recorded at least ten times. The chain employs TRBV21-1 and TRBJ2-3. TRBV21-1 is marked as a pseudogene. CDR3 length: 17 amino acids. DNA of the CDR3: TGTGCCAGCAGCGGTCGTGAGAAACCTACTAGCACAGATACGCAGTATTTT. This sequence encodes CASSGREKPTSTDTQYF.

This rearrangement joins TRBV18 to TRBJ2-1, with D possibly TRBD2 on 6 matching bases. Germline CDR1 reads KGHSH; CDR2 reads LQKENI. This CDR3 is 16 amino acids long. Trimming left V 5 bases short and J 8 bases short, with 22 bases between. CDR3 region: CASSSWEDHGVDEQFF. CDR3 in DNA: TGTGCCAGCTCATCTTGGGAGGATCACGGTGTGGATGAGCAGTTCTTC.

This clonotype was found many times. The V and J genes are TRBV29-1 and TRBJ1-3; 7 bases match TRBD1. Germline-derived CDR1 and CDR2 are SQVTM and ANQGSEA. The V and J ends lost 0 bases and 2 bases, in that order; junction bases with no gene match: 4. This CDR3 is 15 amino acids long. Here the CDR3 DNA reads TGCAGCGTTGAAGATCGGGACAGAACTGGAAACACCATATATTTT. It yields the protein CSVEDRDRTGNTIYF.

This clonotype has a count of ten or more. J is TRBJ2-7 and V is TRBV20-1; unclear D gene. This CDR3 has 12 residues. Trimming took 0 bases from V and 4 from J, leaving 7 bases between them. Germline V gene sequence: CDR1 DFQATT, CDR2 SNEGSKA (reference sequence). This CDR3 is CSARDTKYEQYF. For the CDR3, the DNA is TGCAGTGCTAGAGATACCAAGTACGAGCAGTACTTC.

The chain uses TRBV20-1 and TRBJ1-1; TRBD1 aligns across 7 bases. Germline CDR1 DFQATT, CDR2 SNEGSKA (reference sequence). This CDR3 region has 14 residues. The CDR3 DNA is TGCAGGGCACCAGCCGGGACAGTTAACACTGAAGCTTTCTTT. Its translation: CRAPAGTVNTEAFF.

At least ten counts were recorded for this clonotype. This chain uses TRBV5-1 with TRBJ2-7; TRBD2 aligns across 9 bases. This CDR3 region has 16 residues. Germline CDR1 is SGHRS and CDR2 is YFSETQ. V shed 0 bases and J 3 bases; nucleotides not matched to a gene: 7. This chain's CDR3 is CASSLEPSGTGYEQYF. The DNA of the CDR3 is TGCGCCAGCAGCTTGGAGCCTAGCGGGACGGGCTACGAGCAGTACTTC. The variable domain in full, with the rest retrieved from reference TRBV5-1 and TRBJ2-7, is KAGVTQTPRYLIKTRGQQVTLSCSPISGHRSVSWYQQTPGQGLQFLFEYFSETQRNKGNFPGRFSGRQFSNSRSEMNVSTLELGDSALYLCASSLEPSGTGYEQYFGPGTRLTVT.

The sample holds many counts of this clonotype. V and J are TRBV7-2 and TRBJ1-4; 8 nucleotides align to TRBD1. This CDR3 has 15 residues. The junction had 9 bases not matched to a gene; V was cut back by 5 bases and J by 7 bases. From germline, CDR1 is SGHTA and CDR2 FQGNSA. In DNA form, the CDR3 reads TGTGCCAGCAGCCCCGGACAGGGAGGGGGTGAAAAACTGTTTTTT. Translating gives CASSPGQGGGEKLFF.

V gene TRBV9 combines with J gene TRBJ1-2; D is possibly TRBD1 (5 bases). The CDR3 has 11 residues. Germline V gene lookup returns CDR1 SGDLS and CDR2 YYNGEE. The V end lost 7 bases, the J end lost 5 bases, and 9 bases lay between the germline ends. The CDR3 nucleotides read TGTGCCAGCGGGGGATGGTATGGCTACACCTTC. Translation gives CASGGWYGYTF.

This clonotype has at least ten counts. The J gene is TRBJ2-5, the V gene TRBV18, with TRBD1 as a possible D gene (6 bases). Germline CDR1 reads KGHSH; CDR2 reads LQKENI. V was cut by 0 bases and J by 5 bases, with 16 bases left in between. The CDR3 is made up of 16 amino acids. CDR3 DNA: TGTGCCAGCTCACCACCGATCCAGGGGATCTGGGAGACCCAGTACTTC. Translation gives CASSPPIQGIWETQYF.

The genes are TRBV6-2 or TRBV6-3 and TRBJ1-2; tentatively, D is TRBD1 (5 bases). The CDR3 is 12 residues long. Trimming shortened V by 5 bases and J by 4 bases, and 8 bases separated the two germline ends. Germline V gene sequence: CDR1 MNHEY, CDR2 SVGEGT. For the CDR3, the DNA is TGTGCCAGCAGTGGGGCAGCCTATGGCTACACCTTC. This codes for CASSGAAYGYTF.

In this sample, this clonotype turned up many times. The rearrangement uses TRBV29-1 and TRBJ2-7; no definite D call. The germline V and J ends were trimmed by 6 bases and 5 bases, with 20 bases remaining between them. Germline CDR1 reads SQVTM; CDR2 reads ANQGSEA. The CDR3 has 14 amino acids. The CDR3 loop reads CSVAPYTDLDEQYF. The CDR3 DNA sequence: TGCAGCGTCGCTCCCTATACAGATCTCGACGAGCAGTACTTC.

The table lists this clonotype with a few counts. This chain joins TRBV6-2 or TRBV6-3 and TRBJ2-4, with D maybe TRBD2 (6 bases). The CDR3 has 14 amino acids. The germline V gene has CDR1 MNHEY and CDR2 SVGEGT. V was pared by 6 bases and J by 3 bases, with 12 bases between. CDR3 sequence (DNA): TGTGCCAGCAGGTCGGGGGTCGGCAAAAACATTCAGTACTTC. This translates into CASRSGVGKNIQYF.

The genes are TRBV7-8 and TRBJ2-5; the match to TRBD2 covers 12 bases. V dropped 1 base and J dropped 5; count of bases not matched to a gene: 5. The CDR3 runs to 16 residues. Looked up from germline, CDR1 is SGHVS and CDR2 is FQNEAQ. The CDR3 DNA is TGTGCCAGCAGCTTAGAAACTAGCGGGAGGCTCGAGACCCAGTACTTC. Protein product: CASSLETSGRLETQYF.

This clonotype was seen a few times. The chain recombines TRBV7-2 with TRBJ2-7; the D gene is possibly TRBD2 (5 bases). The V gene lost 1 base and the J gene lost 3 bases, with 10 bases spanning the gap. The germline gives CDR1 SGHTA, CDR2 FQGNSA. The CDR3 runs to 14 residues. CDR3 in amino acids: CASSLDLGSYEQYF. Written as DNA, the CDR3 is TGTGCCAGCAGCTTAGACCTGGGGAGCTACGAGCAGTACTTC.

This clonotype was counted many times. The rearrangement uses TRBV5-1 and TRBJ2-6, with a tentative D call TRBD1 (5 bases). V lost 4 bases and J 2 bases, leaving 22 bases between the germline ends. This CDR3 spans 19 amino acids. CDR1 and CDR2 from the germline V gene are SGHRS and YFSETQ. This CDR3 reads CASSQKTSGPGTGANVLTF. The CDR3 bases are TGCGCCAGCAGCCAGAAAACGTCCGGGCCAGGGACTGGGGCCAACGTCCTGACTTTC.

The chain recombines TRBV5-1 with TRBJ2-2; D ambiguous. Germline CDR1 SGHRS, CDR2 YFSETQ. This CDR3 contains 16 residues. V gave up 2 bases and J gave up 2 bases, with 13 bases separating them. CDR3 DNA: TGCGCCAGCAGCTTTGAAGGGTTCCCTAACACCGGGGAGCTGTTTTTT. Encoded protein: CASSFEGFPNTGELFF.

This clonotype has a handful of counts. The J gene is TRBJ2-3, the V gene TRBV7-2; D possibly matches TRBD1 or TRBD2 (5 bases each). The CDR3 loop spans 14 amino acids. Trimming removed 4 bases from V and 2 bases from J, with 10 bases in between. The germline V gene has CDR1 SGHTA and CDR2 FQGNSA. CDR3 in DNA: TGTGCCAGCAGCTCGGGGCAATTCACAGATACGCAGTATTTT. It yields the protein CASSSGQFTDTQYF.

This chain connects TRBV12-3 or TRBV12-4 to TRBJ1-1; tentative D call: TRBD1 (6 bases). The CDR3 loop spans 12 amino acids. Trimming cost V 7 bases and J 6 bases, with 12 bases left between them. CDR3 protein: CASKLQGPEAFF. The CDR3 DNA is TGTGCCAGCAAGCTACAGGGACCTGAAGCTTTCTTT.

This clonotype was seen at least ten times. The chain recombines TRBV7-2 with TRBJ2-7; the match to TRBD2 covers 7 bases. Germline CDR1 and CDR2: SGHTA and FQGNSA. The V gene end was trimmed by 4 bases and the J gene end by 3 bases; junction bases not matched to a gene: 12. CDR3 length: 16 residues. The DNA of the CDR3 is TGTGCCAGCAGCTCGGGACTACCCGGGGTTGGCTACGAGCAGTACTTC. It translates to CASSSGLPGVGYEQYF.

This clonotype has ten or more counts. One junction end does not reproduce the germline sequence, and a read error may be involved. The chain joins TRBV23-1 to TRBJ2-1, with 9 bases identical to TRBD1. TRBV23-1 is an open reading frame whose function is uncertain. The CDR3 totals 11 residues. CDR3 nucleotide sequence: TGCGCCAACCCGGCGACAGGGGGTCGAGTCTTC. Amino acids: CANPATGGRVF.

This clonotype was detected only a few times. The CDR3 loop reads CASSSTMGAETQYF. The DNA for the CDR3 is TGTGCCAGCAGCTCCACAATGGGCGCAGAGACCCAGTACTTC. This chain uses TRBV7-9 with TRBJ2-5; unclear D gene. Per the germline V gene, CDR1 is SEHNR and CDR2 is FQNEAQ (reference sequence). The CDR3 sequence is 14 residues long. V was shortened by 4 bases and J by 4 bases, with 13 bases between the two germline ends.

The CDR3 DNA reads as TGCGCCAGCAGCCAAGATCTTTTTGGGACCCCCTACGAGCAGTACTTC. This translates into CASSQDLFGTPYEQYF. The chain employs TRBV4-1 and TRBJ2-7, with D perhaps being TRBD1 or TRBD2 (5 bases each). The CDR3 loop spans 16 amino acids. The V gene's germline CDR1 is MGHRA and CDR2 YSYEKL. Deletions cut 0 bases from V and 2 bases from J, with 14 bases between.

There are many counts of this clonotype. This rearrangement joins TRBV20-1 to TRBJ2-3; TRBD2 agrees at 7 bases. V trimming: 3 bases; J trimming: 3 bases; junction bases outside the gene matches: 6. CDR3 length: 14 residues. CDR1 and CDR2 (germline): DFQATT, SNEGSKA (reference sequence). The CDR3 protein is CSASKSGLTDTQYF. The CDR3 coding sequence is TGCAGTGCTAGTAAGTCGGGACTAACAGATACGCAGTATTTT.

The table lists this clonotype with many counts. V and J are TRBV20-1 and TRBJ2-7; 11 nucleotides agree with TRBD1. This CDR3 is 15 amino acids long. Germline CDR1 DFQATT, CDR2 SNEGSKA (reference sequence). The J segment lost 4 bases and the V segment lost 0 bases, leaving 5 bases of the junction unmatched. DNA of the CDR3: TGCAGTGCTAGAGACCCAAGGGACAGGGGGTACGAGCAGTACTTC. It yields the protein CSARDPRDRGYEQYF.

The V and J genes are TRBV14 and TRBJ1-1; D might be TRBD1 (6 bases). CDR3 length: 14 residues. The V gene lost 1 base and the J gene lost 2 bases, with 8 bases spanning the gap. CDR1 SGHDN and CDR2 FVKESK come from the germline V gene. The CDR3 sequence: CASSQGTANTEAFF. The DNA for the CDR3 is TGTGCCAGCAGCCAAGGGACAGCCAACACTGAAGCTTTCTTT.

The CDR3 nucleotides are TGTGCCAGCAGACACTATGGGACAGGGGGACCCGGGGAGCTGTTTTTT. As protein: CASRHYGTGGPGELFF. The chain links TRBV6-5 to TRBJ2-2, with TRBD1 matching 11 bases. This CDR3 is 16 amino acids long. With V trimmed by 6 bases and J by 6 bases, 9 bases remained unmatched. CDR1 is MNHEY and CDR2 is SVGAGI in the germline V gene.

This clonotype was picked up a small number of times. The rearrangement uses TRBV15 and TRBJ2-3; 11 nucleotides match TRBD2. The CDR3 runs 19 residues. In germline, CDR1 is LNHNV, CDR2 YYDKDF (reference sequence). Unmatched junction bases numbered 8, after V lost 0 bases and J lost 0 bases. CDR3 in DNA: TGTGCCACCAGCAGAGATATACTAGCGGGGGCCTCTAGCACAGATACGCAGTATTTT. It specifies CATSRDILAGASSTDTQYF.